This T cell receptor (beta chain) is from a study of CD8 T cells in Susac syndrome. Findings and limits, study-wide: TCR sequencing and HLA analysis covered a relatively small number of individuals.

RNA in amounts of roughly 0.45 to 1 ug was reverse transcribed with random hexamers. Multiplex immunoSEQ PCR targeted 54 Vbeta and 13 Jbeta TCR beta segments. TCRdb processed the immunoSEQ multiplex PCR reads anew with MiXCR; each CDR3 protein has one entry. The data hold fewer than 300,000 distinct CDR3 sequences, with around 83% observed a single time. Comment on this clonotype: The antigen remains undetermined.

There are 13 residues in the CDR3. V lost 3 bases to trimming and J lost 2 bases, with 9 bases between them. Germline V CDR1 and CDR2: SGHRS, YFSETQ. J is TRBJ2-7 and V is TRBV5-1, with D maybe TRBD2 (5 bases). Sequenced input: CD8+ T cells from PBMCs. The clonotype comes from a human donor with multiple sclerosis. The chain's CDR3 is CASSSGSPYEQYF. CDR3 nucleotides: TGCGCCAGCAGCTCGGGGTCACCCTACGAGCAGTACTTC.